The entry below describes one T cell receptor beta chain. Some clones are missing from TCRdb's copy, which holds only in-frame ones; the method was immunoSEQ multiplex PCR. This sample carries 40,000 to 45,000 clones, about 88% of them seen once, and the ten largest clones take roughly 0.53%. The data are from a study of T cell changes during pregnancy in multiple sclerosis. From germline, CDR1 is SGDLS and CDR2 YYNGEE. The CDR3 is 16 amino acids. The V segment lost 0 bases and the J segment 5 bases; nucleotides outside the gene matches: 9. The sample consisted of CD4+ T cells from peripheral blood mononuclear cells, taken in the first trimester of pregnancy. The genes are TRBV9 and TRBJ2-7, with TRBD1 matching over 9 bases. This clonotype originated in a female donor with multiple sclerosis, enrolled in a pregnancy study. As DNA, the CDR3 is TGTGCCAGCAGCGTAGACCTGACAGGGGGAGGTAACGAGCAGTACTTC. As protein: CASSVDLTGGGNEQYF.